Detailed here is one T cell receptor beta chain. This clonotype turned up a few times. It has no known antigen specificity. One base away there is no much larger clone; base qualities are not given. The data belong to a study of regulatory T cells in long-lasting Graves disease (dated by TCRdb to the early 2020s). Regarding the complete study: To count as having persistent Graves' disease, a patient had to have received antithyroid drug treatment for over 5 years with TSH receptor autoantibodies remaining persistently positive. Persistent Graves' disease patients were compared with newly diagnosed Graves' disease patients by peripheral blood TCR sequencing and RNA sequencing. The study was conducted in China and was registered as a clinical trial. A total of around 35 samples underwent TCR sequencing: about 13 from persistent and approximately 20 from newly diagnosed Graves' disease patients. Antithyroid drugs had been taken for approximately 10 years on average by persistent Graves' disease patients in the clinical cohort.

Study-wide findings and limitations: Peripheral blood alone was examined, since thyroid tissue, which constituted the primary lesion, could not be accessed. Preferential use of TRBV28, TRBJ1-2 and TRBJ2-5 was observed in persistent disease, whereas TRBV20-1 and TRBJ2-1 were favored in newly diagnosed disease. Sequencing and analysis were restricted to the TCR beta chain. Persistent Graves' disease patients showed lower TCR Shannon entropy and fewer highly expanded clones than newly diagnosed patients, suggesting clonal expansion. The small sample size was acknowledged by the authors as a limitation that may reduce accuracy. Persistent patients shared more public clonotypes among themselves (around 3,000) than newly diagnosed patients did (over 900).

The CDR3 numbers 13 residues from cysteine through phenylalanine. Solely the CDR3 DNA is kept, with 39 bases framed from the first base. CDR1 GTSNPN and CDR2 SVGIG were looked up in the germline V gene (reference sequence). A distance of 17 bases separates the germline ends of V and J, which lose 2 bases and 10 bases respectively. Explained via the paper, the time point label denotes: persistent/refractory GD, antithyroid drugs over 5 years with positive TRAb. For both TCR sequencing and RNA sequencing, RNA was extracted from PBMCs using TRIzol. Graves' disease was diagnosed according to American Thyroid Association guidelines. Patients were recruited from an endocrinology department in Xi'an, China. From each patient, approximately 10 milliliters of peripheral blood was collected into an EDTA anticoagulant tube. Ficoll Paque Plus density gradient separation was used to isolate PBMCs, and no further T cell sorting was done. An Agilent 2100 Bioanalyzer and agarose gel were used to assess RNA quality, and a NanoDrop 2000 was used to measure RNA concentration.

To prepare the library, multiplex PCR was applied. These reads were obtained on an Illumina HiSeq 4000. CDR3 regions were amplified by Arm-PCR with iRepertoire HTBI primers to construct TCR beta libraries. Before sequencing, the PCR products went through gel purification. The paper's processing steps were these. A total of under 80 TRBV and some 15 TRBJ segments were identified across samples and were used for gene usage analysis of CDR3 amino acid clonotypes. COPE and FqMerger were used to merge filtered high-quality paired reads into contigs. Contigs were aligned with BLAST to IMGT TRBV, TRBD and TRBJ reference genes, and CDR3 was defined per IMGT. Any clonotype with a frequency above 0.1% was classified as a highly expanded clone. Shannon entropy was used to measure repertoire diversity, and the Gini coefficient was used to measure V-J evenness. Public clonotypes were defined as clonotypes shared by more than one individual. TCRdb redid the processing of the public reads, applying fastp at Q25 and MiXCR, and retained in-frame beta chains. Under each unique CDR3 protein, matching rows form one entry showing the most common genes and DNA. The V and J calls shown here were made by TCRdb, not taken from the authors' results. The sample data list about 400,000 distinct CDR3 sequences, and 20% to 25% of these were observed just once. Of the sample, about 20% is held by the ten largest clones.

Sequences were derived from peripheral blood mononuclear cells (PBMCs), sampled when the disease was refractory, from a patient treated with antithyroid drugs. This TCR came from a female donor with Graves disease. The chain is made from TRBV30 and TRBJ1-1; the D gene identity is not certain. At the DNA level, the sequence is TGTGCCTGGAGTACCGGGCCAGGAGACTCAGCTTTCTTT. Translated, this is CAWSTGPGDSAFF.